The source of this TCR beta chain is a study of STAT5B mutations in CD4+ large granular lymphocyte leukemia. Study results and limitations: Patient CD4-sorted repertoires stayed more clonal than healthy ones after leukemic-clone removal. 8/27 top patient clones versus 2/35 control clones were TRBV06-family.

The germline gives CDR1 SGHNT, CDR2 YYREEE (reference sequence). The V gene end was trimmed by 0 bases and the J gene end by 1 base; junction bases not matched to a gene: 4. The CDR3 extends over 16 amino acids. A word on this clone: What it binds is unknown.

Buffy coats from healthy blood donors served as controls. Clones were read by immunoSEQ multiplex PCR, and TCRdb kept only the in-frame ones, dropping some. The sample lists around 32,000 clones, more than 60% occurring once. The chain links TRBV5-4 to TRBJ2-7, with 10 bases fitting TRBD1. The clonotype was recovered from a human donor in good health. The sample consisted of CD4+ T cells from blood buffy coats. The CDR3 spells CASSLAGTGVSYEQYF. The DNA for the CDR3 is TGTGCCAGCAGCTTGGCCGGGACAGGGGTTTCCTACGAGCAGTACTTC.